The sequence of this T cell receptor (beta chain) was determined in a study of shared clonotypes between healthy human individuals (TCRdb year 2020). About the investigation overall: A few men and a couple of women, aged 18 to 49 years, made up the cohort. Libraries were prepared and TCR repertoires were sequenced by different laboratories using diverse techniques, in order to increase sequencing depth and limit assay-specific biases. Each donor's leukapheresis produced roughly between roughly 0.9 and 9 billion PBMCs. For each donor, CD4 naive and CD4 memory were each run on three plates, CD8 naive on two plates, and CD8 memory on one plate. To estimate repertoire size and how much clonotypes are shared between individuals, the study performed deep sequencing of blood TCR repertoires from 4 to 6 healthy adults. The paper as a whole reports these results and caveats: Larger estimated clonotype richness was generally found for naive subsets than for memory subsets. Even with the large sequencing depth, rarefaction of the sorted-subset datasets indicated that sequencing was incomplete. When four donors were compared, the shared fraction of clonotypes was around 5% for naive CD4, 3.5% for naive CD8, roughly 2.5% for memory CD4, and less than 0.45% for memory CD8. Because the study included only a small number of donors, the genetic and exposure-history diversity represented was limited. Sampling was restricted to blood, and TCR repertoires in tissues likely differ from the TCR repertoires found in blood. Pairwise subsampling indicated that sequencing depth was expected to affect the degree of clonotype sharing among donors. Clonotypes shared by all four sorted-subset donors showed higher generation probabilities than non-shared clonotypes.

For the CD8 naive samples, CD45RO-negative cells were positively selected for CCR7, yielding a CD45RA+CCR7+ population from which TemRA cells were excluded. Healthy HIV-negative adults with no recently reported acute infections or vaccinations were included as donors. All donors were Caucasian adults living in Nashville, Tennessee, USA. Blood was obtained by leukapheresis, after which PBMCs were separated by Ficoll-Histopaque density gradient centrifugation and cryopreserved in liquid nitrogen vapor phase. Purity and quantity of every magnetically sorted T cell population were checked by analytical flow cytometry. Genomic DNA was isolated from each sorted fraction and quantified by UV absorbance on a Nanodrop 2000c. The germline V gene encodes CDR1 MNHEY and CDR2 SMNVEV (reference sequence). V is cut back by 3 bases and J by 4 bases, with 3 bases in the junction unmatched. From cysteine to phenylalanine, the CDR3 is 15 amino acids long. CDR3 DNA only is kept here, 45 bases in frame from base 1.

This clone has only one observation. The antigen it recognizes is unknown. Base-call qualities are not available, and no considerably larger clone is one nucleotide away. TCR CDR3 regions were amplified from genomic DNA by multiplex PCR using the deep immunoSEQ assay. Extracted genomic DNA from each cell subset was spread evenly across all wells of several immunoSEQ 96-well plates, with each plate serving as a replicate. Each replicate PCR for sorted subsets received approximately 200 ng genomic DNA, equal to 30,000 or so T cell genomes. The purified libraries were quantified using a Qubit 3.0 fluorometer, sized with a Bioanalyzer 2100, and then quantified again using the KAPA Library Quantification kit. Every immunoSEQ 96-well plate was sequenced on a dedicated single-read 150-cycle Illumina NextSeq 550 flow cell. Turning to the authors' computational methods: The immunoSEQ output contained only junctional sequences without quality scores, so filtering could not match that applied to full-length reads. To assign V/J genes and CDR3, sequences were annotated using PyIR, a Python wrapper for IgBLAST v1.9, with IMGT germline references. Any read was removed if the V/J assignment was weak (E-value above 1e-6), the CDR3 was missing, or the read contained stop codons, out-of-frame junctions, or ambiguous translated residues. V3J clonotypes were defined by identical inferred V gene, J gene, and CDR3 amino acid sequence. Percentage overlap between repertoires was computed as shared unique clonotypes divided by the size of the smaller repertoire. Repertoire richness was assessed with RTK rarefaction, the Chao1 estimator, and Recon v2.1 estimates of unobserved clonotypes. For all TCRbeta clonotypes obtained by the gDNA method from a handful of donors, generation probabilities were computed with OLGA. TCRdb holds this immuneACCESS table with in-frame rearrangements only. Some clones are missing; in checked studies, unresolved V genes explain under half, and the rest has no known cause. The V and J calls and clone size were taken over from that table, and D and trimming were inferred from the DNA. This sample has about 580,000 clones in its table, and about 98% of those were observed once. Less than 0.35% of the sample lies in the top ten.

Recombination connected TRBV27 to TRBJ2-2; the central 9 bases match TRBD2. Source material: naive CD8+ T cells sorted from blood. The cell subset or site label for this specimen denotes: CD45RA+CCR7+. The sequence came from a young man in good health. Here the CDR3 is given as CASSFSGSGTGELFF. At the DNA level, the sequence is TGTGCCAGCAGTTTTAGCGGGAGTGGCACCGGGGAGCTGTTTTTT.